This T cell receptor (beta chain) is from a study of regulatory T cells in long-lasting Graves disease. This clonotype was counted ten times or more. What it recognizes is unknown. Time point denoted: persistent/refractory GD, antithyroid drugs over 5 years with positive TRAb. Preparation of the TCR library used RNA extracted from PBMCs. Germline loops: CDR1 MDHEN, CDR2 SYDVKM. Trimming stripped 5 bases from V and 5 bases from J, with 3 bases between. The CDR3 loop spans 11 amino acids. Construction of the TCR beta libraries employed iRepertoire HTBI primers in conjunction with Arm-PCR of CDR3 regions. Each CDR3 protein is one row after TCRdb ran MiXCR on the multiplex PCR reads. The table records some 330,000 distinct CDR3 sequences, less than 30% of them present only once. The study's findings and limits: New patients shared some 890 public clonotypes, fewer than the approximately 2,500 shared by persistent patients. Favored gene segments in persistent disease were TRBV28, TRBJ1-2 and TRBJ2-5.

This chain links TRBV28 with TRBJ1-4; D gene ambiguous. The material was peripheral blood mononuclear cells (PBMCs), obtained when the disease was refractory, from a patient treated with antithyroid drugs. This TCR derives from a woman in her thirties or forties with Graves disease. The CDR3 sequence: CASSTNEKLFF. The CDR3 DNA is TGTGCCAGCAGTACCAATGAAAAACTGTTTTTT.